This T cell receptor (beta chain) is from a study of T cell responses to AZD1222 COVID-19 vaccine. Study observations and caveats: Spike-specific TCR breadth and depth grew following two AZD1222 doses. Unmutated regions of variants are reportedly targeted by nearly half of spike-specific TCRs. Repertoires in all cases were sampled only once the peak T cell response had passed. Clonal diversity may have been underestimated in mostly white British donors.

Using immunoSEQ multiplex PCR, the repertoire was profiled, and TCRdb retains in-frame clones only, with some absent. Of around 130,000 clones in the sample, 80% to 95% were seen once. This clone appeared a single time. Its target is not known. Germline CDR1 is SGHAT and CDR2 is FQNNGV. The CDR3 sequence is 16 residues long. After removal of 1 base from V and 8 bases from J, the junction contained 11 bases not matched to a gene. The chain is built from TRBV11-2 and TRBJ2-4; TRBD2 aligns across 7 bases. The sequence was collected from an adult who received the MenACWY meningococcal vaccine as a control. Sample: peripheral blood, taken 28 days after the second dose of the MenACWY control vaccine. CDR3: CASSLGPGGILDIQYF. The CDR3 DNA sequence: TGTGCCAGCAGCTTAGGGCCGGGAGGAATCTTGGACATTCAGTACTTC. The whole variable domain, filled in from reference TRBV11-2 and TRBJ2-4, reads EAGVAQSPRYKIIEKRQSVAFWCNPISGHATLYWYQQILGQGPKLLIQFQNNGVVDDSQLPKDRFSAERLKGVDSTLKIQPAKLEDSAVYLCASSLGPGGILDIQYFGAGTRLSVL.